Given below is one TCR beta chain in context. CDR1 and CDR2 (germline): KGHSH, LQKENI. This CDR3 region has 14 residues. Trimming removed 3 bases at V and 0 bases at J, with 8 bases between. The assay was immunoSEQ multiplex PCR, and TCRdb's table has in-frame clones only and misses some. The sample gives around 97,000 clones, 90% of which show up once; just over 0.75% is in the top ten. This sample is drawn from a study of T cell changes during pregnancy in multiple sclerosis. The sequenced sample was peripheral blood, obtained in the second trimester of pregnancy. The chain uses TRBV18 and TRBJ1-2, with D unresolved. The sequence was obtained from a female donor in good health, enrolled as a control in a pregnancy study. CDR3 amino acids: CASSPGRTNYGYTF. The CDR3 region has the DNA TGTGCCAGCTCACCGGGCAGGACTAACTATGGCTACACCTTC.